Listed here are 18 T cell receptor beta chains from one sample, sequenced in a study of blood T cells in healthy people across ages. A second PCR of about 7 to 12 cycles used a sample-barcoded 5' primer and a J-beta primer mix. MiXCR, applied by TCRdb to the 5' RACE reads, yields one record per CDR3 protein. The table shows 1.5 million or so distinct CDR3 sequences, with around 42% occurring only once. The sequencing input was blood. These receptor sequences come from a young woman in good health.

The chain has TRBV6-2 or TRBV6-3 and TRBJ1-1; 7 positions agree with TRBD1. The CDR3 has 15 residues. The trim removed 2 bases at V and 6 bases at J, leaving 9 bases unmatched. Germline V CDR1 and CDR2: MNHEY, SVGEGT. CDR3 in amino acids: CASSYRTGKRAEAFF. DNA of the CDR3: TGTGCCAGCAGTTACCGGACAGGCAAACGGGCTGAAGCTTTCTTT.

The V and J genes are TRBV20-1 and TRBJ2-1; 11 positions agree with TRBD2. This CDR3 has 15 residues. Trimming removed 0 bases from V and 4 bases from J; junction bases left unmatched: 2. Germline V gives CDR1 DFQATT, CDR2 SNEGSKA (reference sequence). The DNA of the CDR3 is TGCAGTGCTAGAGATACTAGCGGGGGATACAATGAGCAGTTCTTC. Protein: CSARDTSGGYNEQFF.

This clonotype came up a few times. The chain carries TRBV20-1 and TRBJ1-2, with a possible D match to TRBD1 (5 bases). Germline CDR1 is DFQATT and CDR2 is SNEGSKA (reference sequence). V dropped 3 bases and J dropped 3 bases, with 11 bases sitting between them. The CDR3 is 13 residues long. CDR3 in amino acids: CSASRGTDYGYTF. The CDR3 coding sequence is TGCAGTGCTAGTCGGGGGACTGACTATGGCTACACCTTC.

Notes on this clonotype: The conserved final phenylalanine or tryptophan is absent from the CDR3, which likely points to a read error. The rearrangement uses TRBV7-9 and TRBJ2-1; 12 bases are a match to TRBD2. The V segment lost 4 bases and the J segment 6 bases; nucleotides outside the gene matches: 10. The CDR3 contains 17 residues. Germline V lookup: CDR1 SEHNR, CDR2 FQNEAQ (reference sequence). CDR3 coding DNA: TGTGCCAGCAGCTCCCCCGAGACTAGCGGGAGATTCAATGAGCAGTTCATC. Translating it yields CASSSPETSGRFNEQFI.

This chain joins TRBV9 and TRBJ2-5; D remains ambiguous. V shed 0 bases and J shed 11 bases, with 14 bases lying between them. Germline V gene lookup returns CDR1 SGDLS and CDR2 YYNGEE. The length of the CDR3 is 13 residues. This CDR3 reads CASSVDPTGEQYF. The CDR3 DNA follows: TGTGCCAGCAGCGTAGATCCCACTGGTGAGCAGTACTTC. The full variable domain, rest sourced from reference TRBV9 and TRBJ2-5, is DSGVTQTPKHLITATGQRVTLRCSPRSGDLSVYWYQQSLDQGLQFLIQYYNGEERAKGNILERFSAQQFPDLHSELNLSSLELGDSALYFCASSVDPTGEQYFGPGTRLLVL.

The chain couples TRBV5-1 to TRBJ2-1; perhaps TRBD2 as D (6 bases). Trimming removed 1 base from V and 8 bases from J, with 13 bases in between. Germline V gene sequence: CDR1 SGHRS, CDR2 YFSETQ. The CDR3 runs to 14 residues. The CDR3 nucleotides are TGCGCCAGCAGCTTGAGGACTACCGGGGATGAGCAGTTCTTC. This gives the protein CASSLRTTGDEQFF.

This clonotype has just a few counts. The rearrangement uses TRBV7-6 and TRBJ1-4; TRBD1 agrees at 9 bases. This CDR3 comprises 15 residues. Trimming removed 5 bases from V and 2 bases from J; junction bases left unmatched: 3. Germline CDR1 SGHVS, CDR2 FNYEAQ. CDR3 in amino acids: CASSKTGGTNEKLFF. The CDR3 nucleotides read TGTGCCAGCAGCAAAACAGGGGGCACTAATGAAAAACTGTTTTTT.

V gene TRBV28 combines with J gene TRBJ2-7, with D maybe TRBD1 (5 bases). V was trimmed by 11 bases and J by 1 base, leaving 21 bases between them. CDR1 and CDR2 (germline): MDHEN, SYDVKM. This CDR3 contains 15 residues. CDR3 sequence: CAGTGQRIPSYEQYF. In DNA, the CDR3 is TGTGCCGGCACCGGACAACGGATCCCTTCCTACGAGCAGTACTTC.

This rearrangement joins TRBV5-1 to TRBJ2-7; tentatively, D is TRBD1 or TRBD2 (6 bases each). This CDR3 region has 15 residues. Germline V lookup: CDR1 SGHRS, CDR2 YFSETQ. Trimming pared 4 bases from V and 4 bases from J, leaving 18 bases between. The CDR3 loop is CASSPGGSGQYEQYF. Here the CDR3 DNA reads TGCGCCAGCAGCCCCGGGGGTTCGGGACAATACGAGCAGTACTTC.

This sequence joins TRBV6-4 and TRBJ1-5; the D gene is possibly TRBD1 (5 bases). CDR1 and CDR2 (germline): MRHNA, SNTAGT. The V end lost 5 bases, the J end lost 1 base, and 12 bases lay between the germline ends. CDR3 length: 15 residues. This CDR3 reads CASSIEGLSNQPQHF. For the CDR3, the DNA is TGTGCCAGCAGTATTGAGGGGTTGAGCAATCAGCCCCAGCATTTT.

There are a few counts of this clonotype. The chain combines TRBV10-3 with TRBJ2-2; 13 bases line up with TRBD2. In germline, CDR1 is ENHRY, CDR2 SYGVKD. The CDR3 is 17 residues long. J gave up 0 bases and V 7 bases, and 5 bases lay outside the gene matches. CDR3 region: CAITRGTSGTNTGELFF. For the CDR3, the DNA is TGTGCCATCACCAGAGGGACTAGCGGGACGAACACCGGGGAGCTGTTTTTT.

V is TRBV12-3 or TRBV12-4 and J is TRBJ1-5, with 9 bases matching TRBD1. CDR3 length: 13 amino acids. After removal of 5 bases from V and 7 bases from J, the junction contained 3 bases not matched to a gene. CDR3 residues: CASSTDRGQPQHF. CDR3 sequence (DNA): TGTGCCAGCAGTACGGACAGGGGCCAGCCCCAGCATTTT.

Concerning this clonotype: A much larger clone differs from this one at a single base, so this may be a read error. The rearrangement links TRBV20-1 to TRBJ2-7, with 7 bases matching TRBD1. CDR1 is DFQATT, CDR2 SNEGSKA, per germline (reference sequence). The length of the CDR3 is 13 residues. V shed 5 bases and J 3 bases; nucleotides not matched to a gene: 7. The CDR3, as DNA: TGCAGTGCTGCCGACAGGGCACTCTACGAGCAGTACTTC. As protein: CSAADRALYEQYF.

This clonotype appeared a few times. This rearrangement joins TRBV25-1 to TRBJ2-4; TRBD2 matches at 11 bases. TRBJ2-7 explains the end of the DNA better; the J call may be wrong. The length of the CDR3 is 14 residues. CDR1 MGHDK and CDR2 SYGVNS come from the germline V gene. The CDR3 DNA is TGTGCCAGCACCTCACTAGCGGGAGTTCACGAGCAGTACTTC. This codes for CASTSLAGVHEQYF.

The chain couples TRBV27 to TRBJ1-1; TRBD1 might be the D (5 bases). V was trimmed by 6 bases and J by 3 bases, leaving 14 bases between them. CDR1 is MNHEY and CDR2 is SMNVEV in the germline V gene (reference sequence). The CDR3 has 14 amino acids. The CDR3 DNA is TGTGCCAGCAGCCACCTGGGGGGGGACACTGAAGCTTTCTTT. It is translated as CASSHLGGDTEAFF.

The V and J genes are TRBV6-1 and TRBJ2-1, with D perhaps TRBD2 (5 bases). Looked up from germline, CDR1 is MNHNS and CDR2 is SASEGT. This CDR3 is built from 17 residues. V lost 5 bases and J lost 4, with 21 bases in between. CDR3 bases: TGTGCCAGCAGTAAATACCTGGGAGTAGCCGAGTACAATGAGCAGTTCTTC. This sequence encodes CASSKYLGVAEYNEQFF.

The V call is TRBV12-3 or TRBV12-4, the J call TRBJ2-2; 8 bases agree with TRBD2. The J segment lost 5 bases and the V segment lost 7 bases, leaving 6 bases of the junction unmatched. The length of the CDR3 is 14 residues. This CDR3 is CASKPGLVTGELFF. CDR3 nucleotides: TGTGCCAGCAAACCGGGACTAGTAACCGGGGAGCTGTTTTTT.

This clonotype has a handful of counts. The rearrangement uses TRBV27 and TRBJ2-7; D is ambiguous. V dropped 5 bases and J dropped 1 base, with 24 bases sitting between them. CDR3 length: 18 residues. Germline values: CDR1 MNHEY, CDR2 SMNVEV (reference sequence). The CDR3 loop is CASSGLSSGSLRSYEQYF. For the CDR3, the DNA is TGTGCCAGCAGTGGTTTATCGTCCGGCTCACTCAGGTCCTACGAGCAGTACTTC.